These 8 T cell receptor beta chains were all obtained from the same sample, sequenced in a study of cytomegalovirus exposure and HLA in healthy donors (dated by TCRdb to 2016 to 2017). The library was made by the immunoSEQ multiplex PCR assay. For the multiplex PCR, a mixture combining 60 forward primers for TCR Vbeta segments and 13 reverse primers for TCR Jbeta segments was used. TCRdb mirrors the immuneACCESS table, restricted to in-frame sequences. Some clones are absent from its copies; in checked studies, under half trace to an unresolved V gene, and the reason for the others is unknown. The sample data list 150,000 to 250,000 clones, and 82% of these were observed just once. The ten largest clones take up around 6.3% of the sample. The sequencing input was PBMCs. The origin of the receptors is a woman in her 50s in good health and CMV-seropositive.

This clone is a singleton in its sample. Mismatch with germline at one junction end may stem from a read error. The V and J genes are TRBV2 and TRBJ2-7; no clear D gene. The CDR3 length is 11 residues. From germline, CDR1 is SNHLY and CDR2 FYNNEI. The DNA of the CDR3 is TGTGCCAGCAGTGAAGCGAACATTTTGAACTTC. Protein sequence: CASSEANILNF. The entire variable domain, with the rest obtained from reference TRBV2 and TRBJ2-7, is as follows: EPEVTQTPSHQVTQMGQEVILRCVPISNHLYFYWYRQILGQKVEFLVSFYNNEISEKSEIFDDQFSVERPDGSNFTLKIRSTKLEDSAMYFCASSEANILNFGPGTRLTVT.

As DNA, the CDR3 is TGTGCCAGCAGGTATAGCAATCAGCCCCAGCATTTT. It yields the protein CASRYSNQPQHF. The chain combines TRBV6-6 with TRBJ1-5; no definite D call. The CDR3 loop spans 12 amino acids. Germline V gives CDR1 MNHNY, CDR2 SVGAGI (reference sequence). V dropped 6 bases and J dropped 0 bases, with 3 bases sitting between them.

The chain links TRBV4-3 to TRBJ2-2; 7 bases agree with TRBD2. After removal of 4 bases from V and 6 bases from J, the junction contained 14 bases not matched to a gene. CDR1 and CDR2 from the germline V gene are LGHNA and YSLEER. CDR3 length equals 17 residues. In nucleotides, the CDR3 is TGCGCCAGCAGCCTCATGGTCGGGGGGTTTCCCCCCGGGGAGCTGTTTTTT. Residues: CASSLMVGGFPPGELFF.

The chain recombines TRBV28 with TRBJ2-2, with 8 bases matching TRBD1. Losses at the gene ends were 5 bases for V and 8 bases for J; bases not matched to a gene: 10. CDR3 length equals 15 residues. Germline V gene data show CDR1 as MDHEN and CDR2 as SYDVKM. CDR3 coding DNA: TGTGCCAGCAGTGGGGATCACAGGGGGTTGGGGGAGCTGTTTTTT. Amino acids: CASSGDHRGLGELFF.

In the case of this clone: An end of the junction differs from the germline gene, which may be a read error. The CDR3 nucleotides are TGTGTCAGCAGGGAACAGGGTGTGGTGGGCGAGCAGTACTTC. It specifies CVSREQGVVGEQYF. The chain combines TRBV2 with TRBJ2-7; possible D gene TRBD1, 6 bases. This CDR3 contains 14 residues. Germline loops: CDR1 SNHLY, CDR2 FYNNEI.

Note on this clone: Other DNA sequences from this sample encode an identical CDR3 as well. CDR3 sequence reads: CASSPGQGNTEAFF. The CDR3, as DNA: TGCGCCAGCAGCCCCGGTCAGGGAAACACTGAAGCTTTCTTT. The chain recombines TRBV5-1 with TRBJ1-1, with TRBD1 as a possible D gene (5 bases). Germline CDR1 reads SGHRS; CDR2 reads YFSETQ. The CDR3 is 14 amino acids. Trimming took off 4 bases at V and 2 bases at J, with 12 bases between the two ends.

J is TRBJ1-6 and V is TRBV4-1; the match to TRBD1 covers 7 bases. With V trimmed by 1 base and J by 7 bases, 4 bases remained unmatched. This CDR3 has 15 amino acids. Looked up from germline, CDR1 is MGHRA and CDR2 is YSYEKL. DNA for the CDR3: TGCGCCAGCAGCCAAGGTGCGGGACAGAATTCACCCCTCCACTTT. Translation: CASSQGAGQNSPLHF.

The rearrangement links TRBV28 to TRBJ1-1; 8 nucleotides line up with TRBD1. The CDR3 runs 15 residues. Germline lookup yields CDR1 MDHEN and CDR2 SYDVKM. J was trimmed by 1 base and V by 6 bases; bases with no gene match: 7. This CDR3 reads CASSTGGSGNTEAFF. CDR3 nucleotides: TGTGCCAGCAGCACAGGGGGTTCGGGGAACACTGAAGCTTTCTTT.